This T cell receptor (beta chain) was captured by sequencing in a study of blood T cells in healthy people across ages. Study-level points and caveats: Unsorted PBMCs prevented conclusive naive versus antigen-experienced comparison.

A sample-barcoded 5' primer and a J-beta primer mix were used in a second PCR of about 7 to 12 cycles. TCRdb processed the 5' RACE reads anew with MiXCR; each CDR3 protein has one entry. The table records fewer than 650,000 distinct CDR3 sequences, around 27% of them present only once. Germline values: CDR1 MNHEY, CDR2 SVGAGI. V shed 6 bases and J 3 bases; nucleotides not matched to a gene: 7. The CDR3 is made up of 15 amino acids. For this clonotype: Antigen specificity is unknown.

These data were also reused for a study on T cells of mothers and their children.

The V and J genes are TRBV6-5 and TRBJ2-2; 7 bases align to TRBD2. The sequence came from a boy aged 2 to 10 in good health. Sequenced sample: blood. CDR3 nucleotides: TGTGCCAGCAGCCGAGGACTAGTGGACACCGGGGAGCTGTTTTTT. As protein: CASSRGLVDTGELFF.